These 17 T cell receptor beta chains were all obtained from the same sample, sequenced in a study of cytomegalovirus exposure and HLA in healthy donors. PCR involved 60 Vbeta and 13 Jbeta primers. Here immunoSEQ multiplex PCR was the method, and the copy in TCRdb shows in-frame clones only, minus some. Among about 130,000 clones, more than 75% were seen once, and the ten largest hold about 1.5%. Sequenced input: PBMCs. The receptors come from a female donor in good health and CMV-seronegative.

A word on this clone: The identical CDR3 is also encoded by other nucleotide sequences in the sample. The chain is built from TRBV7-2 and TRBJ1-5; D possibly corresponds to TRBD1 (5 bases). Germline CDR1 and CDR2: SGHTA and FQGNSA. The ends were cut back, 1 base at V and 6 bases at J, with 7 bases in the middle. The CDR3 is made up of 13 amino acids. This chain's CDR3 is CASSLEGRQPQHF. The CDR3 DNA reads as TGTGCCAGCAGCTTAGAGGGGCGTCAGCCCCAGCATTTT.

The chain employs TRBV29-1 and TRBJ1-2; D gene uncertain. The ends were cut back, 6 bases at V and 1 base at J, with 15 bases in the middle. Germline-derived CDR1 and CDR2 are SQVTM and ANQGSEA. CDR3 length: 14 residues. CDR3 loop: CSVEDRPFNYGYTF. The CDR3 DNA follows: TGCAGCGTGGAGGACCGTCCGTTTAACTATGGCTACACCTTC.

This clone was seen only once. This chain uses TRBV28 with TRBJ1-1; D is unclear. The CDR3 runs to 14 residues. Looked up from germline, CDR1 is MDHEN and CDR2 is SYDVKM. V was trimmed by 4 bases and J by 6 bases, leaving 15 bases between them. The DNA of the CDR3 is TGTGCCAGCAGTTCCCTGGAGGGTTACGCTGAAGCTTTCTTT. Protein sequence: CASSSLEGYAEAFF.

The chain's CDR3 is CASSLRDRSSYEQYF. As DNA, the CDR3 is TGTGCCAGCAGCTTACGCGACAGGAGCTCCTACGAGCAGTACTTC. The gene calls are TRBV11-1 and TRBJ2-7; D possibly corresponds to TRBD1 (6 bases). Germline V gene lookup returns CDR1 SGHAT and CDR2 FQDESV (reference sequence). CDR3 length: 15 amino acids. The V and J ends lost 2 bases and 0 bases respectively, with 11 bases between them.

The genes are TRBV5-1 and TRBJ1-1, with 8 bases that match TRBD1. CDR1 is SGHRS, CDR2 YFSETQ, per germline. The V and J ends lost 4 bases and 9 bases, in that order; junction bases with no gene match: 5. The CDR3 is made up of 12 amino acids. The chain's CDR3 is CASSLRQGQAFF. The CDR3 DNA reads as TGCGCCAGCAGCCTTCGACAGGGGCAAGCTTTCTTT.

V gene TRBV23-1 combines with J gene TRBJ1-2, with 9 bases lining up with TRBD1. TRBV23-1 is labeled an ORF, and its function is uncertain. The V segment lost 3 bases and the J segment 2 bases; nucleotides outside the gene matches: 10. This CDR3 is built from 17 residues. The CDR3 reads CASSHPIDRGRNYGYTF. The CDR3 DNA reads as TGCGCCAGCAGTCACCCTATAGACAGGGGGAGGAACTATGGCTACACCTTC.

The chain is built from TRBV5-1 and TRBJ2-7, with a possible D match to TRBD1 (6 bases). Germline CDR1 reads SGHRS; CDR2 reads YFSETQ. CDR3 length: 18 residues. Trimming cost V 4 bases and J 0 bases, with 23 bases left between them. The CDR3 is CASSGGGPGALSSYEQYF. Written as DNA, the CDR3 is TGCGCCAGCAGCGGGGGTGGGCCAGGGGCTTTAAGCTCCTACGAGCAGTACTTC.

The rearrangement links TRBV6-6 to TRBJ1-1; D is perhaps TRBD1 (5 bases). Germline V CDR1 and CDR2: MNHNY, SVGAGI (reference sequence). V lost 7 bases to trimming and J lost 6 bases, with 15 bases between them. This CDR3 has 13 amino acids. DNA for the CDR3: TGTGCCAGCACCCTTGGGACTTCAGCTGAAGCTTTCTTT. Translated, it gives CASTLGTSAEAFF.

The chain joins TRBV2 to TRBJ2-3; 10 bases are a match to TRBD2. The J segment lost 0 bases and the V segment lost 4 bases, leaving 4 bases of the junction unmatched. Germline V gene sequence: CDR1 SNHLY, CDR2 FYNNEI. The CDR3 sequence is 16 residues long. This CDR3 reads CASSAGLADSTDTQYF. The CDR3 DNA follows: TGTGCCAGCAGTGCAGGACTAGCGGATAGCACAGATACGCAGTATTTT. The whole variable domain, remainder taken from reference TRBV2 and TRBJ2-3, is EPEVTQTPSHQVTQMGQEVILRCVPISNHLYFYWYRQILGQKVEFLVSFYNNEISEKSEIFDDQFSVERPDGSNFTLKIRSTKLEDSAMYFCASSAGLADSTDTQYFGPGTRLTVL.

The V gene is TRBV7-2, the J gene TRBJ2-5, with TRBD2 matching 14 bases. The germline CDR1 and CDR2 sequences are SGHTA and FQGNSA. The ends lost 3 bases at V and 6 bases at J; junction bases unmatched: 3. CDR3 size: 15 residues. DNA for the CDR3: TGTGCCAGCAGCTTGACTAGCGGGAGGGAAAAGACCCAGTACTTC. It is translated as CASSLTSGREKTQYF.

The chain combines TRBV2 with TRBJ2-4; tentative D call: TRBD1 (6 bases). The germline V and J ends were trimmed by 11 bases and 7 bases, with 12 bases remaining between them. The germline gives CDR1 SNHLY, CDR2 FYNNEI. The CDR3 is 11 residues long. CDR3 nucleotides: TGTGCCTCTGGGCAGGGGAACATTCAGTACTTC. This gives the protein CASGQGNIQYF.

The chain joins TRBV5-4 to TRBJ2-5, with D maybe TRBD1 (6 bases). Trimming took off 4 bases at V and 2 bases at J, with 12 bases between the two ends. The CDR3 is made up of 14 amino acids. The V gene's germline CDR1 is SGHNT and CDR2 YYREEE (reference sequence). Written as DNA, the CDR3 is TGTGCCAGCAGCGTCGACAGGCCTCAAGAGACCCAGTACTTC. Encoded protein: CASSVDRPQETQYF.

This chain joins TRBV29-1 and TRBJ1-4; a possible D gene is TRBD1 (6 bases). CDR3 length: 13 amino acids. Germline CDR1 is SQVTM and CDR2 is ANQGSEA. Trimming cost V 4 bases and J 3 bases, with 9 bases left between them. CDR3 region: CSVVQGPNEKLFF. CDR3 DNA sequence: TGCAGCGTTGTACAGGGCCCTAATGAAAAACTGTTTTTT.

This chain links TRBV14 with TRBJ2-7, with TRBD2 matching 10 bases. Germline CDR1 is SGHDN and CDR2 is FVKESK. V lost 0 bases and J lost 4; bases outside the gene matches: 12. The CDR3 runs 18 residues. The DNA of the CDR3 is TGTGCCAGCAGCCAAGATCTCCCTGGTAGCGGGAGGAGGTACGAGCAGTACTTC. Its translation: CASSQDLPGSGRRYEQYF.

V is TRBV29-1 and J is TRBJ2-1, with 8 bases that match TRBD1. Germline V CDR1 and CDR2: SQVTM, ANQGSEA. V lost 8 bases, J lost 3 bases, and 9 bases stayed unmatched. There are 14 residues in the CDR3. The CDR3 loop reads CSSRQGLSYNEQFF. DNA for the CDR3: TGCAGCTCCCGACAGGGGCTTAGCTACAATGAGCAGTTCTTC.

This chain links TRBV30 with TRBJ1-6; D unresolved. V was clipped by 3 bases and J by 7 bases, with 10 bases between them. Germline V gene sequence: CDR1 GTSNPN, CDR2 SVGIG (reference sequence). The CDR3 is 13 residues long. The CDR3 loop reads CAWSDQANSPLHF. The CDR3 region has the DNA TGTGCCTGGAGCGACCAGGCAAATTCACCCCTCCACTTT.

The gene calls are TRBV19 and TRBJ2-2, with 11 positions matching TRBD2. The CDR3 has 14 residues. Germline V gene sequence: CDR1 LNHDA, CDR2 SQIVND (reference sequence). With 8 bases clipped from V and 3 bases from J, the junction kept 2 bases outside the gene matches. CDR3 protein: CASSSGRYTGELFF. The CDR3 bases are TGTGCCAGTTCTAGCGGGAGGTACACCGGGGAGCTGTTTTTT. The variable domain in full, completed from reference TRBV19 and TRBJ2-2, reads DGGITQSPKYLFRKEGQNVTLSCEQNLNHDAMYWYRQDPGQGLRLIYYSQIVNDFQKGDIAEGYSVSREKKESFPLTVTSAQKNPTAFYLCASSSGRYTGELFFGEGSRLTVL.